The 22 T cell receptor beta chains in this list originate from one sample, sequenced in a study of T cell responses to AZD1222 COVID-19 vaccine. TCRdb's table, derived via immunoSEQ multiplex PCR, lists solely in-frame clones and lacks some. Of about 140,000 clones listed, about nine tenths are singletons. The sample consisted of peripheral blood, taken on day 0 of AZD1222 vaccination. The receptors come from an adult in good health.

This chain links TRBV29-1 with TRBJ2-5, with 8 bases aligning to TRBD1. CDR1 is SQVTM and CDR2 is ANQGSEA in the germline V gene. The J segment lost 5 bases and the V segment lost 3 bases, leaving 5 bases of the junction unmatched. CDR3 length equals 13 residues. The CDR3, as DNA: TGCAGCGTTGATGTGGACAGGGCTGAGACCCAGTACTTC. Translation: CSVDVDRAETQYF. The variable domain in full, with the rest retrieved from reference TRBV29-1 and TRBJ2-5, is SAVISQKPSRDICQRGTSLTIQCQVDSQVTMMFWYRQQPGQSLTLIATANQGSEATYESGFVIDKFPISRPNLTFSTLTVSNMSPEDSSIYLCSVDVDRAETQYFGPGTRLLVL.

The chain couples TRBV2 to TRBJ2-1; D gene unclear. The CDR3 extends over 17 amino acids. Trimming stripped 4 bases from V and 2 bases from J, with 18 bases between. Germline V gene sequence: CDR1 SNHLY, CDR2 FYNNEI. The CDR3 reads CASSGVISVITYNEQFF. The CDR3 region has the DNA TGTGCCAGCAGTGGAGTGATCAGCGTCATTACCTACAATGAGCAGTTCTTC.

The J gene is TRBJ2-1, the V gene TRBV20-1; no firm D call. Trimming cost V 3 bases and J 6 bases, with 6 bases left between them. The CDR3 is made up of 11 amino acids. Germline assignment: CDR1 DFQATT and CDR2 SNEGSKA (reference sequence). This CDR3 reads CSASVLNEQFF. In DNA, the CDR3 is TGCAGTGCTAGCGTACTCAATGAGCAGTTCTTC.

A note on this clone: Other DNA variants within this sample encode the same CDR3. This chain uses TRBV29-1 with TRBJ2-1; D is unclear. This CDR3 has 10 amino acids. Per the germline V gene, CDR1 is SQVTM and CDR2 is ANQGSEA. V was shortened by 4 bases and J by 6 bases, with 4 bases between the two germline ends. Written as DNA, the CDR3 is TGCAGCGTTGGTAGCAATGAGCAGTTCTTC. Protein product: CSVGSNEQFF.

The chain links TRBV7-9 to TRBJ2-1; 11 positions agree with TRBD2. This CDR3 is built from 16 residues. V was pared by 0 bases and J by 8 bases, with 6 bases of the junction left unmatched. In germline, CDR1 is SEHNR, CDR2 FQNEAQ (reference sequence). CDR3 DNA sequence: TGTGCCAGCAGCTTAGCGATACTAGCGGGAGACCATGAGCAGTTCTTC. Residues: CASSLAILAGDHEQFF.

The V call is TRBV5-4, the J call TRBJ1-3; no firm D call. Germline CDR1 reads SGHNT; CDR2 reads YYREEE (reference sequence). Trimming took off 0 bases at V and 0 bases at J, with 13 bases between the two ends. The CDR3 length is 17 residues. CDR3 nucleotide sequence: TGTGCCAGCAGCTTGGACGGGCTGGTTAGCTCTGGAAACACCATATATTTT. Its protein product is CASSLDGLVSSGNTIYF.

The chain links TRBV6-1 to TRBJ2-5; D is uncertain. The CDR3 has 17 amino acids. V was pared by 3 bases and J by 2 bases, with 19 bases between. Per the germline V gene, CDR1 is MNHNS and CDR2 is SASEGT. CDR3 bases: TGTGCCAGCAGTGATAGAAAGAAAAGGCGAACACAAGAGACCCAGTACTTC. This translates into CASSDRKKRRTQETQYF.

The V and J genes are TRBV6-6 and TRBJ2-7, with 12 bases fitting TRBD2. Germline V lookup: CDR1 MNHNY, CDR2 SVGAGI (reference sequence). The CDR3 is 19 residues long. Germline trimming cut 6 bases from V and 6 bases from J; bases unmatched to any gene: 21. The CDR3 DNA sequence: TGTGCCAGCAGCTCGACTCTCCGACTTGGGCTAGCGGGAGGGCGCGAGCAGTACTTC. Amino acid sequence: CASSSTLRLGLAGGREQYF.

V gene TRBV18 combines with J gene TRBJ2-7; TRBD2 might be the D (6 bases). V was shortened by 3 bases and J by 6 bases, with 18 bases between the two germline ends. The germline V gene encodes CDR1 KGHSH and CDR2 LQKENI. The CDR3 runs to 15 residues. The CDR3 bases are TGTGCCAGCTCACCGAACGGGGGAGGAGGGCTCGAGCAGTACTTC. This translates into CASSPNGGGGLEQYF.

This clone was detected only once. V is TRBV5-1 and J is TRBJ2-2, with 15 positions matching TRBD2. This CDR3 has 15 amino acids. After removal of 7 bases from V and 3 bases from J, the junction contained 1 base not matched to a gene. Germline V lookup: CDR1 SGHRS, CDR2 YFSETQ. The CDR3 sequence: CASGLAGGYTGELFF. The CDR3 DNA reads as TGCGCCAGCGGACTAGCGGGAGGGTACACCGGGGAGCTGTTTTTT.

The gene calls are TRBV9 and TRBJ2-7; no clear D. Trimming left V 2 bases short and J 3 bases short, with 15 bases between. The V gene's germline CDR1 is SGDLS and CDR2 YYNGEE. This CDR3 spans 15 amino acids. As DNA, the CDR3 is TGTGCCAGCAGCGTGGCCTCCGGGTCCGTCTACGAGCAGTACTTC. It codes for CASSVASGSVYEQYF.

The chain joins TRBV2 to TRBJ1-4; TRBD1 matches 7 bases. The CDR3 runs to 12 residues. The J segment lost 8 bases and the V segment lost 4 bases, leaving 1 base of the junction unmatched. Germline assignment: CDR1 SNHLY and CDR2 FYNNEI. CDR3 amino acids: CASSGQGEKLFF. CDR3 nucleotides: TGTGCCAGCAGTGGACAGGGAGAAAAACTGTTTTTT. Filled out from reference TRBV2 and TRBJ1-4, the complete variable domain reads EPEVTQTPSHQVTQMGQEVILRCVPISNHLYFYWYRQILGQKVEFLVSFYNNEISEKSEIFDDQFSVERPDGSNFTLKIRSTKLEDSAMYFCASSGQGEKLFFGSGTQLSVL.

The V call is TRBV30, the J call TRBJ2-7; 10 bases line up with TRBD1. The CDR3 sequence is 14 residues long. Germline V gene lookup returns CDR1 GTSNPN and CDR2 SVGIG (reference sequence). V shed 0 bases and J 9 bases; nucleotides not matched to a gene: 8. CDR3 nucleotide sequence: TGTGCCTGGAGTGTAAACAAGGGACAGGGGTGGCAGTACTTC. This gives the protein CAWSVNKGQGWQYF.

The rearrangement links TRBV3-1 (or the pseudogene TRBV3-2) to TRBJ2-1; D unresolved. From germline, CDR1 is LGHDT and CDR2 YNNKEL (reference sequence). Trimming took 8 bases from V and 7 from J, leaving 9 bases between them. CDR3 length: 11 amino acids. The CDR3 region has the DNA TGTGCCAGCGGTCGTCGGAATGAGCAGTTCTTC. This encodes CASGRRNEQFF.

CDR3 nucleotides: TGTGCCAGCCCACCCACTGAAGCTTTCTTT. It translates to CASPPTEAFF. This chain connects TRBV11-3 to TRBJ1-1; D remains ambiguous. Germline CDR1 reads SGHNT; CDR2 reads YENEEA. The CDR3 is made up of 10 amino acids. Trimming removed 8 bases from V and 4 bases from J, with 5 bases in between.

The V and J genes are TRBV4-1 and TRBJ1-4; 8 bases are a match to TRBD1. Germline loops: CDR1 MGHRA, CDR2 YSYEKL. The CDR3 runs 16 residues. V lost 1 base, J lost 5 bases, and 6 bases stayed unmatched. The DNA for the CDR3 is TGCGCCAGCAGCCAAGGTGACAGGGGAATAAATGAAAAACTGTTTTTT. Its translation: CASSQGDRGINEKLFF.

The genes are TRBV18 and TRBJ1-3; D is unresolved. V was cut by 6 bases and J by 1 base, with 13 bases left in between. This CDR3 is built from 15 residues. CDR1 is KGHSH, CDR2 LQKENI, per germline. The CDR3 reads CASSGDPLSGNTIYF. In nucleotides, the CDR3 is TGTGCCAGCTCGGGCGACCCACTTTCTGGAAACACCATATATTTT.

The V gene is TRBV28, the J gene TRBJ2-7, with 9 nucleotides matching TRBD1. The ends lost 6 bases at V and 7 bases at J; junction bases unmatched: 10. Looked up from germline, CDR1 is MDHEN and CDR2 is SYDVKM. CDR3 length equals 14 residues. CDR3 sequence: CASRDRGTAREQYF. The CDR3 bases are TGTGCCAGCAGAGACAGGGGGACGGCGAGAGAGCAGTACTTC.

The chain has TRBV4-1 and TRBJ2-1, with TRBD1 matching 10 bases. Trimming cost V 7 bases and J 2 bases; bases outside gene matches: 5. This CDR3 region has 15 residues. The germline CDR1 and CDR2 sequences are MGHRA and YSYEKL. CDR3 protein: CASMTGTGAYNEQFF. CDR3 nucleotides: TGCGCCAGCATGACCGGGACAGGGGCCTACAATGAGCAGTTCTTC.

The CDR3 bases are TGTGCCAGCAGCCCATGGGACGAAGCTAACTATGGCTACACCTTC. Its protein is CASSPWDEANYGYTF. The chain recombines TRBV11-2 with TRBJ1-2; possibly TRBD1 for D (5 bases). The CDR3 length is 15 residues. Deletions cut 5 bases from V and 0 bases from J, with 13 bases between. Germline V gene lookup returns CDR1 SGHAT and CDR2 FQNNGV.

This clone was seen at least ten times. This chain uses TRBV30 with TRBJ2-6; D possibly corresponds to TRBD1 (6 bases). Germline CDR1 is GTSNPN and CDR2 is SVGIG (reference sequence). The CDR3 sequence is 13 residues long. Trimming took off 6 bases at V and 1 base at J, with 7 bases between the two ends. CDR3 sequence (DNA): TGTGCCTGCGACAGGTCTGGGGCCAACGTCCTGACTTTC. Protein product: CACDRSGANVLTF. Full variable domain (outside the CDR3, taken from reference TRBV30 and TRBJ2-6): SQTIHQWPATLVQPVGSPLSLECTVEGTSNPNLYWYRQAAGRGLQLLFYSVGIGQISSEVPQNLSASRPQDRQFILSSKKLLLSDSGFYLCACDRSGANVLTFGAGSRLTVL.

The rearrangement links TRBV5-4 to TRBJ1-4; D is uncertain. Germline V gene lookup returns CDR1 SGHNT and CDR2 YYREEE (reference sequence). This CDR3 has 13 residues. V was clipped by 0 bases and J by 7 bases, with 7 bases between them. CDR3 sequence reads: CASSLGTAEKLFF. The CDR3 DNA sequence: TGTGCCAGCAGCTTGGGGACCGCTGAAAAACTGTTTTTT.